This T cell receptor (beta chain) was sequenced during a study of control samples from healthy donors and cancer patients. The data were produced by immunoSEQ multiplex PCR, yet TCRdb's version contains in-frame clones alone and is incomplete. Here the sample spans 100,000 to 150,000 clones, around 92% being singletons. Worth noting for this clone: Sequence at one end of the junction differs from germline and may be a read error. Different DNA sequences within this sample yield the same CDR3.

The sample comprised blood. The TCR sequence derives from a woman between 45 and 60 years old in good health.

The CDR3 DNA is TGTGCTAGCAGCCGAGGAGCGGGGCCCACAGATACGCAGTATTTT. Protein: CASSRGAGPTDTQYF. The chain joins TRBV11-3 to TRBJ2-3; the match to TRBD2 covers 7 bases. CDR1 is SGHNT and CDR2 is YENEEA in the germline V gene. The CDR3 runs to 15 residues.